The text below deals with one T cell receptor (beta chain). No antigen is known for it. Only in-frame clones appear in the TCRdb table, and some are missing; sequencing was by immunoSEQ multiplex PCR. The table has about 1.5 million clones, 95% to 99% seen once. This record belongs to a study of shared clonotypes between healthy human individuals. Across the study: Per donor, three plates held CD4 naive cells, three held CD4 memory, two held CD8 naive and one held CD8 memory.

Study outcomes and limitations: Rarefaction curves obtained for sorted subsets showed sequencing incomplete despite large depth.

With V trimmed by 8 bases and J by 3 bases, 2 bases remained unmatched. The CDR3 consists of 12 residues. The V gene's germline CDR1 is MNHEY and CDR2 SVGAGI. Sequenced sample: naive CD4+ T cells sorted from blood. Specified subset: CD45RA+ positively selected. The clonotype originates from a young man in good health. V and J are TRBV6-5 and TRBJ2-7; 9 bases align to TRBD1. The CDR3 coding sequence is TGTGCCAGCGGGACAGGGTTCTACGAGCAGTACTTC. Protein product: CASGTGFYEQYF.